What follows are 16 T cell receptor beta chains derived from one specimen sequenced in a study of follicular helper T cells after annual influenza vaccination. Noted time point: 2014-2015 season, pre-vaccination. Sequencing was performed with immunoSEQ multiplex PCR; in TCRdb, only in-frame clones are kept and a portion is missing. This sample yields 11,000 to 15,000 clones, of which approximately 84% are seen a single time; approximately 0.25% belongs to the top ten. The sample here was CXCR5- memory CD4+ T cells sorted from blood, taken on the day of influenza vaccination. Receptor source: an adult who received the influenza vaccine.

This sequence joins TRBV18 and TRBJ1-5, with D possibly TRBD1 on 6 matching bases. This CDR3 is 13 amino acids long. Trimming shortened V by 6 bases and J by 6 bases, and 12 bases separated the two germline ends. Germline CDR1 is KGHSH and CDR2 is LQKENI. CDR3 nucleotides: TGTGCCAGCTCCAGGACAGAGGTTCAGCCCCAGCATTTT. Translation gives CASSRTEVQPQHF.

This chain links TRBV28 with TRBJ2-7, with D tentatively TRBD1 (6 bases). The length of the CDR3 is 14 residues. In germline, CDR1 is MDHEN, CDR2 SYDVKM. The ends were cut back, 5 bases at V and 2 bases at J, with 13 bases in the middle. The CDR3 protein is CASSVRTDAYEQYF. CDR3 nucleotide sequence: TGTGCCAGCAGTGTCCGGACAGACGCCTACGAGCAGTACTTC.

CDR3 sequence: CASSLGKGDTGELFF. The CDR3 DNA reads TGCGCCAGCAGCTTAGGAAAAGGGGACACCGGGGAGCTGTTTTTT. The rearrangement joins TRBV5-1 to TRBJ2-2, with a weak D call TRBD1 (5 bases). The CDR3 length is 15 residues. The V gene lost 2 bases and the J gene lost 3 bases, with 11 bases spanning the gap. Germline V gives CDR1 SGHRS, CDR2 YFSETQ.

The chain has TRBV30 and TRBJ1-4; 9 bases agree with TRBD1. The length of the CDR3 is 13 residues. Losses at the gene ends were 3 bases for V and 8 bases for J; bases not matched to a gene: 4. Germline CDR1 GTSNPN, CDR2 SVGIG (reference sequence). The CDR3 reads CAWRDRGREKLFF. The CDR3 bases are TGTGCCTGGAGGGACAGGGGCCGCGAAAAACTGTTTTTT.

This clone was detected once. This chain joins TRBV28 and TRBJ2-1, with 7 bases lining up with TRBD1. The CDR3 runs 15 residues. V shed 3 bases, J shed 6 bases, and the junction held 8 bases outside the gene matches. From germline, CDR1 is MDHEN and CDR2 SYDVKM. Written as DNA, the CDR3 is TGTGCCAGCAGTTTGGCCGAGACAGGGCGCAATGAGCAGTTCTTC. Translated: CASSLAETGRNEQFF. Filled out from reference TRBV28 and TRBJ2-1, the complete variable domain reads DVKVTQSSRYLVKRTGEKVFLECVQDMDHENMFWYRQDPGLGLRLIYFSYDVKMKEKGDIPEGYSVSREKKERFSLILESASTNQTSMYLCASSLAETGRNEQFFGPGTRLTVL.

This chain links TRBV6-4 with TRBJ1-1; the D is unclear. There are 14 residues in the CDR3. The germline CDR1 and CDR2 sequences are MRHNA and SNTAGT. V dropped 1 base and J dropped 7 bases, with 13 bases sitting between them. The DNA of the CDR3 is TGTGCCAGCAGTGACTGGGCAGCGACAAATGAAGCTTTCTTT. This translates into CASSDWAATNEAFF.

The J gene is TRBJ2-1, the V gene TRBV5-4; no firm D call. The V gene's germline CDR1 is SGHNT and CDR2 YYREEE (reference sequence). V lost 0 bases and J lost 0, with 7 bases in between. The CDR3 has 15 amino acids. CDR3 loop: CASSLAGSSYNEQFF. DNA of the CDR3: TGTGCCAGCAGCTTGGCCGGCAGCTCCTACAATGAGCAGTTCTTC.

The CDR3 loop reads CASSAGQGALIYGYTF. The CDR3 bases are TGTGCCAGCAGCGCCGGACAGGGGGCTCTTATCTATGGCTACACCTTC. The chain has TRBV9 and TRBJ1-2; 11 bases agree with TRBD1. V shed 3 bases and J 4 bases; nucleotides not matched to a gene: 8. Germline assignment: CDR1 SGDLS and CDR2 YYNGEE. CDR3 length: 16 residues.

The chain carries TRBV5-4 and TRBJ2-1; no definite D call. The germline V gene encodes CDR1 SGHNT and CDR2 YYREEE (reference sequence). The CDR3 is 12 residues long. The V end lost 1 base, the J end lost 9 bases, and 8 bases lay between the germline ends. CDR3 loop: CASSLTWSEQFF. The CDR3 bases are TGTGCCAGCAGCTTGACGTGGTCTGAGCAGTTCTTC. The entire variable domain, with the rest obtained from reference TRBV5-4 and TRBJ2-1, is as follows: ETGVTQSPTHLIKTRGQQVTLRCSSQSGHNTVSWYQQALGQGPQFIFQYYREEENGRGNFPPRFSGLQFPNYSSELNVNALELDDSALYLCASSLTWSEQFFGPGTRLTVL.

The chain couples TRBV18 to TRBJ2-1; D gene ambiguous. Per germline, CDR1 KGHSH and CDR2 LQKENI. CDR3 length equals 16 residues. Trimming stripped 2 bases from V and 1 base from J, with 12 bases between. The DNA for the CDR3 is TGTGCCAGCTCACCAGCGGTAACGGCGTCCTACAATGAGCAGTTCTTC. It codes for CASSPAVTASYNEQFF.

CDR3 sequence reads: CASSFVNGGGETQYF. DNA for the CDR3: TGTGCCAGCAGCTTTGTTAACGGGGGCGGTGAGACCCAGTACTTC. J is TRBJ2-5 and V is TRBV7-2; the D gene could be TRBD1 or TRBD2 (6 bases each). V dropped 3 bases and J dropped 5 bases, with 16 bases sitting between them. This CDR3 is 15 amino acids long. Germline-derived CDR1 and CDR2 are SGHTA and FQGNSA.

The V gene is TRBV28, the J gene TRBJ1-1; unclear D gene. The CDR3 covers 11 residues. The germline CDR1 and CDR2 sequences are MDHEN and SYDVKM. Deletions cut 11 bases from V and 3 bases from J, with 10 bases between. CDR3 loop: CASLRYTEAFF. The CDR3 region has the DNA TGTGCCTCTCTACGATACACTGAAGCTTTCTTT.

The chain couples TRBV2 to TRBJ2-1; D might be TRBD1 or TRBD2, each matching 5 bases. The CDR3 is 13 residues long. V lost 8 bases, J lost 2 bases, and 10 bases lay in between. Germline V gene data show CDR1 as SNHLY and CDR2 as FYNNEI. DNA for the CDR3: TGTGCCAGCGATGGGGGACCCTACAATGAGCAGTTCTTC. Protein product: CASDGGPYNEQFF.

The chain carries TRBV18 and TRBJ1-5, with D uncertain. CDR3 length: 13 amino acids. The V end was cut by 6 bases, the J end by 8 bases, with 14 bases between. Germline CDR1 is KGHSH and CDR2 is LQKENI. CDR3 sequence: CASSPGTGKPQHF. DNA of the CDR3: TGTGCCAGCTCCCCCGGAACCGGCAAGCCCCAGCATTTT.

This clone has a single count. The chain uses TRBV30 and TRBJ2-7; D ambiguous. V gave up 0 bases and J gave up 6 bases, with 18 bases separating them. This CDR3 spans 15 amino acids. Germline values: CDR1 GTSNPN, CDR2 SVGIG (reference sequence). The CDR3, as DNA: TGTGCCTGGAGTGTTGAAGTAGGGAAGGTAGGCGAGCAGTACTTC. The encoded protein is CAWSVEVGKVGEQYF.

The V gene is TRBV7-9, the J gene TRBJ2-5, with D uncertain. CDR3 length equals 14 residues. Germline V lookup: CDR1 SEHNR, CDR2 FQNEAQ (reference sequence). V dropped 8 bases and J dropped 0 bases, with 13 bases sitting between them. The CDR3 reads CASAPSRNQETQYF. CDR3 sequence (DNA): TGTGCCAGCGCTCCATCGAGGAACCAAGAGACCCAGTACTTC.